The T cell receptor beta chain under discussion was sequenced for a study of response to subunit inactivated influenza vaccine. From the RT-PCR reads, TCRdb called clonotypes with MiXCR, one entry per CDR3 protein. The repertoire consists of some 570,000 distinct CDR3 sequences, with 11% occurring once and the leading ten covering 11%. These data were likewise used in another study, on T cells expressing NK-cell markers. That source reports: It was by 5'RACE template switching with UMIs that TCR beta cDNA was made. There were seven HCMV-seropositive donors and one seronegative donor among the eight sequenced. In a handful of donors, dominant NKG2C+ clonotypes were about 1.0-7.5% of CD8+ T cells. Certain NKG2C+ T cell clones were expanded, and their HCMV specificity remained unclear.

This material consisted of PBMCs from blood, taken on the day of vaccination. The receptor was derived from a man aged 50-59 years who received an inactivated influenza vaccine.

The DNA for the CDR3 is TGTGCCAGCAGCTTAGGTAGTTTTCTGAACACTGAAGCTTTCTTT. This codes for CASSLGSFLNTEAFF. This chain links TRBV11-2 with TRBJ1-1; D gene unclear. Germline CDR1 SGHAT, CDR2 FQNNGV. Deletions cut 1 base from V and 0 bases from J, with 9 bases between. The CDR3 is 15 amino acids.